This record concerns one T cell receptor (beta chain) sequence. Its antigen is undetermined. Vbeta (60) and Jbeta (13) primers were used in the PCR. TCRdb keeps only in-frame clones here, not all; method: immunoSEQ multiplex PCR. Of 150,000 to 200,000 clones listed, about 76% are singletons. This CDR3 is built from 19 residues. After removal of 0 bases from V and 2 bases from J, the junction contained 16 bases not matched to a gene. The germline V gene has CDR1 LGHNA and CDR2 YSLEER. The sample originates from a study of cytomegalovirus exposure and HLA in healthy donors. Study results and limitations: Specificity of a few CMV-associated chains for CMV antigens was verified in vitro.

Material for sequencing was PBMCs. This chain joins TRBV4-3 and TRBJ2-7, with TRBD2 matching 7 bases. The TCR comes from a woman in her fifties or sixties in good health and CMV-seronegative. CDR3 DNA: TGCGCCAGCAGCCAAGATCCCCCGGGGGGAGAGGGAGCTCCCTACGAGCAGTACTTC. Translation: CASSQDPPGGEGAPYEQYF.